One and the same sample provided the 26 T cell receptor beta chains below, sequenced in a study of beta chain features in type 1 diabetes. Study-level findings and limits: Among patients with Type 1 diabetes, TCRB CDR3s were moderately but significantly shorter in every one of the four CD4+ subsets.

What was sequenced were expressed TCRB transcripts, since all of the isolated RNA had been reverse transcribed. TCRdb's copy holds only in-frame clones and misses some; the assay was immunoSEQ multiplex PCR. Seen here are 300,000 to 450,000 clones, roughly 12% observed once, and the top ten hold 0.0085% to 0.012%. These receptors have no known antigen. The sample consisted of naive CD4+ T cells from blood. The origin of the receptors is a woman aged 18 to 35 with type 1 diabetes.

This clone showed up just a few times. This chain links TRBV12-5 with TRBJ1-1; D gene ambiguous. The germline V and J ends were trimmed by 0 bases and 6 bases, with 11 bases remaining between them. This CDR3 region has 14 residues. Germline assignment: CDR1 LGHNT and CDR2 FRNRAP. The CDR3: CASGLVLGVSEAFF. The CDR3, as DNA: TGTGCTAGTGGTTTGGTACTTGGAGTCTCTGAAGCTTTCTTT.

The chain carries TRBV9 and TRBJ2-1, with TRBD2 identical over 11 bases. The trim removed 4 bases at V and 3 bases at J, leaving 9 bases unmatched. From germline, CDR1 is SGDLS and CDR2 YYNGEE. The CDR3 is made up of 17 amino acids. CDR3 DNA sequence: TGTGCCAGCAGCAATCGACTAGCGGGACACCTCTACAATGAGCAGTTCTTC. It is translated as CASSNRLAGHLYNEQFF.

The CDR3 region is CAISAAGGFTDTQYF. The CDR3 region has the DNA TGTGCCATCAGTGCAGCGGGGGGATTCACAGATACGCAGTATTTT. This sequence joins TRBV10-3 and TRBJ2-3; TRBD2 matches 9 bases. After removal of 4 bases from V and 2 bases from J, the junction contained 4 bases not matched to a gene. Germline loops: CDR1 ENHRY, CDR2 SYGVKD. The CDR3 covers 15 residues.

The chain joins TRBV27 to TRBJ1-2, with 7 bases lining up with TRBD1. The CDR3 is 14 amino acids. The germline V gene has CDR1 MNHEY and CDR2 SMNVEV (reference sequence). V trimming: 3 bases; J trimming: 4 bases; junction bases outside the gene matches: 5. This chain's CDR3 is CASSFQGDSYGYTF. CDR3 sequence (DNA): TGTGCCAGCAGTTTCCAGGGGGACTCCTATGGCTACACCTTC.

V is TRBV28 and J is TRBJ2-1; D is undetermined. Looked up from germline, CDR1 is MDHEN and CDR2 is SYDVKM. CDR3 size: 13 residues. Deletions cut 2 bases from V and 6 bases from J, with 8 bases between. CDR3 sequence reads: CASSLALLNEQFF. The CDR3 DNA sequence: TGTGCCAGCAGTTTAGCACTGCTCAATGAGCAGTTCTTC.

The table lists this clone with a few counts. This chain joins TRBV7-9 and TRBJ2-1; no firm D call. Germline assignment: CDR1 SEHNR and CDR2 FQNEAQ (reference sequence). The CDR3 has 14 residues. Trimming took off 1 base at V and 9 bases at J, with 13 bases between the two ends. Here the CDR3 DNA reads TGTGCCAGCAGCTTAGGGGTTGCAGGCAGTGAGCAGTTCTTC. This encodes CASSLGVAGSEQFF.

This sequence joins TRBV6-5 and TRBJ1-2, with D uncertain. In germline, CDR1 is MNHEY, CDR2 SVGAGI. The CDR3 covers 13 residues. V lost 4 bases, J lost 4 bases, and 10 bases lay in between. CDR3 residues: CASSLVQSYGYTF. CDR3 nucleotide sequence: TGTGCCAGCAGTTTGGTGCAGTCCTATGGCTACACCTTC.

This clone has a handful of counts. In DNA, the CDR3 is TGTGCCAGCAGCCGGGGGGCGAACACTGAAGCTTTCTTT. Protein product: CASSRGANTEAFF. This chain joins TRBV7-3 and TRBJ1-1; perhaps TRBD1 as D (6 bases). The V gene lost 5 bases and the J gene lost 1 base, with 8 bases spanning the gap. The germline gives CDR1 SGHTA, CDR2 FQGTGA. The CDR3 runs 13 residues.

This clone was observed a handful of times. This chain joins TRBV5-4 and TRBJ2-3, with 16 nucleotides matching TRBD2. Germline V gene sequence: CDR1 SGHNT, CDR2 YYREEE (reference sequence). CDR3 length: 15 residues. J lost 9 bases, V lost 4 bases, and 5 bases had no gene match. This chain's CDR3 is CASSTGLAGGYTQYF. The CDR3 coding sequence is TGTGCCAGCAGCACGGGACTAGCGGGAGGGTACACGCAGTATTTT.

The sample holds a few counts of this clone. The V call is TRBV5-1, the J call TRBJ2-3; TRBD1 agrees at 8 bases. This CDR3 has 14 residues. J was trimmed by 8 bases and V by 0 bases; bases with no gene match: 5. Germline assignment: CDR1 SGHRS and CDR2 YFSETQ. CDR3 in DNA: TGCGCCAGCAGCTTGGAGCAGGGGGCCGCTACGCAGTATTTT. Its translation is CASSLEQGAATQYF.

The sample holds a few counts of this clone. DNA for the CDR3: TGTGCCAGCAGCTTAGCAGGGGTGGGCTACGAGCAGTACTTC. This sequence encodes CASSLAGVGYEQYF. This chain links TRBV7-2 with TRBJ2-7; a possible D gene is TRBD1 (5 bases). The germline CDR1 and CDR2 sequences are SGHTA and FQGNSA. CDR3 length: 14 amino acids. Trimming removed 0 bases from V and 3 bases from J, with 9 bases in between.

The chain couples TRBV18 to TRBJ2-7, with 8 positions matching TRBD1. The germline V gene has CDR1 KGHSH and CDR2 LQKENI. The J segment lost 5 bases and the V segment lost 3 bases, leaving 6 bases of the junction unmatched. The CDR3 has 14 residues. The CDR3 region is CASSPQTGEDEQYF. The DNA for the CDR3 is TGTGCCAGCTCACCCCAGACAGGGGAGGACGAGCAGTACTTC.

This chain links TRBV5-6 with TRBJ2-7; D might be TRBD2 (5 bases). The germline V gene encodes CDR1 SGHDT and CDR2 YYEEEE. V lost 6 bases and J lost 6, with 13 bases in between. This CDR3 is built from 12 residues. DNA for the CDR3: TGTGCCAGCACACGAGGGCTGGGCGAGCAGTACTTC. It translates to CASTRGLGEQYF.

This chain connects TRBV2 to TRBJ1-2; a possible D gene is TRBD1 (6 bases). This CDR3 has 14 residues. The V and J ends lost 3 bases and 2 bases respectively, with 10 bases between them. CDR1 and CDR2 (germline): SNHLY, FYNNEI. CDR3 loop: CASSDPGENYGYTF. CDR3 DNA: TGTGCCAGCAGTGATCCAGGGGAGAACTATGGCTACACCTTC.

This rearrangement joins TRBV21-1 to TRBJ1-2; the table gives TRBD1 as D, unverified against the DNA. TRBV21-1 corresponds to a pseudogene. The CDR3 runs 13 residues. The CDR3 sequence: CASTNTGVYGYTF. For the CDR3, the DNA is TGTGCCAGCACCAACACAGGGGTTTATGGCTACACCTTC.

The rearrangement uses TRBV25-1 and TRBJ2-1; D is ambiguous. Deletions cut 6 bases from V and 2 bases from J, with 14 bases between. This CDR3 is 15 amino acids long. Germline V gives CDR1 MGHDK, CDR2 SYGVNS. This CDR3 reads CASSPWVAPYNEQFF. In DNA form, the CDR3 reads TGTGCCAGCAGCCCGTGGGTAGCCCCCTACAATGAGCAGTTCTTC.

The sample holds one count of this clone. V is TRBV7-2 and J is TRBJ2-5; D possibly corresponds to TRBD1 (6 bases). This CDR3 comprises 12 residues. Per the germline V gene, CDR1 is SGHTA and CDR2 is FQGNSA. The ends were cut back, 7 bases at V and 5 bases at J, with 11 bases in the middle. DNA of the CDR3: TGTGCCAGCACCCAGGGGTGGGAGACCCAGTACTTC. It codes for CASTQGWETQYF.

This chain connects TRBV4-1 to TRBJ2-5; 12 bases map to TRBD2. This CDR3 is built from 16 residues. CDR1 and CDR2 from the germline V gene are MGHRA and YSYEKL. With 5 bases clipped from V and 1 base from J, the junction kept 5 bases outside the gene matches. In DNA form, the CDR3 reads TGCGCCAGCAGCGTAGGGACTAGCGGGTCCCAAGAGACCCAGTACTTC. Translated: CASSVGTSGSQETQYF.

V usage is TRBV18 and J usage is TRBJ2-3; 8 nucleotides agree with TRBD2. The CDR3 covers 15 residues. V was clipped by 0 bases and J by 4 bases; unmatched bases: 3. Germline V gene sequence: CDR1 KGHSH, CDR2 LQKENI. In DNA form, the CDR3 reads TGTGCCAGCTCACCACCGACGGGAGGGGCAGATACGCAGTATTTT. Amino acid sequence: CASSPPTGGADTQYF.

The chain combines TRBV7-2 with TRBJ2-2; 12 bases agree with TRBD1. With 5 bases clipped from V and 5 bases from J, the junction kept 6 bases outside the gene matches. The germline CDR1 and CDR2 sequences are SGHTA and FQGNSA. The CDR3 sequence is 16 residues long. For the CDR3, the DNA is TGTGCCAGCAGCAGGGGACAGGGGGCAAGAACCGGGGAGCTGTTTTTT. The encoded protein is CASSRGQGARTGELFF.

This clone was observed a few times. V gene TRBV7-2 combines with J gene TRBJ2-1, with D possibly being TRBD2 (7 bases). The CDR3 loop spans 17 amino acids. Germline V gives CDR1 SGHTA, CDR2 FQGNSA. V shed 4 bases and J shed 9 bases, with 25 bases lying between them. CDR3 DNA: TGTGCCAGCAGCTCCCTTTTGGGGGGGCCTAATTCGGGTGAGCAGTTCTTC. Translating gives CASSSLLGGPNSGEQFF.

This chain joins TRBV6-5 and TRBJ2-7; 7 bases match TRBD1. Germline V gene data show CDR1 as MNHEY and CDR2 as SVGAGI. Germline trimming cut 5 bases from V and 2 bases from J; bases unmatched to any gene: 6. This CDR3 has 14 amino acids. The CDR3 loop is CASSQPGQTYEQYF. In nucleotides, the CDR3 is TGTGCCAGCAGTCAACCGGGACAGACCTACGAGCAGTACTTC.

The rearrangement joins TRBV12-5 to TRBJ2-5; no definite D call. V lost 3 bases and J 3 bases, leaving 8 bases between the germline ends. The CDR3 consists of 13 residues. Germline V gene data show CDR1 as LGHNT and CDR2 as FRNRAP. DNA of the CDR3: TGTGCTAGTGGTTTTTCGTCTAAAGAGACCCAGTACTTC. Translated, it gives CASGFSSKETQYF.

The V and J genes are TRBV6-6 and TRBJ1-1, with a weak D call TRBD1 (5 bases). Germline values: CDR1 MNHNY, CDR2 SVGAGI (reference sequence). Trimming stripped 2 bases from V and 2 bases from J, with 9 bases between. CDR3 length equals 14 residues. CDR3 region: CASSYADTNTEAFF. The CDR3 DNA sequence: TGTGCCAGCAGTTACGCGGACACCAACACTGAAGCTTTCTTT.

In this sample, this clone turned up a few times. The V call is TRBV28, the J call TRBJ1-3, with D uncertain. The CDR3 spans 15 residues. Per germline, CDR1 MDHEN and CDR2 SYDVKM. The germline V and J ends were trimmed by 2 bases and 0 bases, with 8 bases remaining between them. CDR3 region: CASSLVGSSGNTIYF. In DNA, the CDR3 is TGTGCCAGCAGTTTAGTTGGCAGCTCTGGAAACACCATATATTTT. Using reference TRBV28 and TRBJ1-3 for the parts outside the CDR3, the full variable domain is DVKVTQSSRYLVKRTGEKVFLECVQDMDHENMFWYRQDPGLGLRLIYFSYDVKMKEKGDIPEGYSVSREKKERFSLILESASTNQTSMYLCASSLVGSSGNTIYFGEGSWLTVV.

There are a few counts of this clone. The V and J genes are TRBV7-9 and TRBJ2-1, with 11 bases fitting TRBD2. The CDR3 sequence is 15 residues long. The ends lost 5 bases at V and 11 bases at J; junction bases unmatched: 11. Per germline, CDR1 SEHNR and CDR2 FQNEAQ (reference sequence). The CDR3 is CASSPGTSGGRKQFF. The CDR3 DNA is TGTGCCAGCAGCCCCGGGACTAGCGGCGGAAGGAAGCAGTTCTTC. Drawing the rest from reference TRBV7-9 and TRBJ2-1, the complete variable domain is DTGVSQNPRHKITKRGQNVTFRCDPISEHNRLYWYRQTLGQGPEFLTYFQNEAQLEKSRLLSDRFSAERPKGSFSTLEIQRTEQGDSAMYLCASSPGTSGGRKQFFGPGTRLTVL.